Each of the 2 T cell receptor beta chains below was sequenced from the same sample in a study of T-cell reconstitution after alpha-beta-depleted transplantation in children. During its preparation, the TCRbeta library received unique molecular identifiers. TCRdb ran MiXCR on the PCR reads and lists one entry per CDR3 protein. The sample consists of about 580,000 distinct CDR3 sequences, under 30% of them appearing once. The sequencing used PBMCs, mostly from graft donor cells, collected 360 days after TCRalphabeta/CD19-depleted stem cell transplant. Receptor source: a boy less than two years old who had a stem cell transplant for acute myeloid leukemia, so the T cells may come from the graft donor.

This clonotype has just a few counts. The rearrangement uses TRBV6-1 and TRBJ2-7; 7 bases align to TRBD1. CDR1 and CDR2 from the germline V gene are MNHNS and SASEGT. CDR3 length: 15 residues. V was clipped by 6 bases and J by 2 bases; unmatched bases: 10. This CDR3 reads CASRRLGGLPYEQYV. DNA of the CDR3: TGTGCCAGCAGGCGATTAGGGGGCCTACCCTACGAGCAGTACGTC.

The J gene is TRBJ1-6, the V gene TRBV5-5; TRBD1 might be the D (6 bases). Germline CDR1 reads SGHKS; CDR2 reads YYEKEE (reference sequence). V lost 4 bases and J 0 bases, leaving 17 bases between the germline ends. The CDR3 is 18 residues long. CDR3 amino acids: CASSADSLLSSYNSPLHF. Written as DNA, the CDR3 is TGTGCCAGCAGCGCGGACAGCCTTTTAAGCTCCTATAATTCACCCCTCCACTTT.